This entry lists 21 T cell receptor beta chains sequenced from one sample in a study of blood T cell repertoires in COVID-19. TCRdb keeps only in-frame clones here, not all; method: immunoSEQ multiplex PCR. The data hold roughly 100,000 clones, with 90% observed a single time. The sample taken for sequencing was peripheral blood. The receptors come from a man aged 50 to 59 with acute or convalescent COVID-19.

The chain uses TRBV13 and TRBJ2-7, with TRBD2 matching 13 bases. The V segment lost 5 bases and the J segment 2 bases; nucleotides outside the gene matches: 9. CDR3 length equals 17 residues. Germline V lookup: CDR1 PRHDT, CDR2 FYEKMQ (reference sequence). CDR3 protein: CASSPPGGLAGAYEQYF. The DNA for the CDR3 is TGTGCCAGCAGCCCCCCTGGCGGACTAGCGGGAGCCTACGAGCAGTACTTC. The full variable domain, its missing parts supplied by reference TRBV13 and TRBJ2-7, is AAGVIQSPRHLIKEKRETATLKCYPIPRHDTVYWYQQGPGQDPQFLISFYEKMQSDKGSIPDRFSAQQFSDYHSELNMSSLELGDSALYFCASSPPGGLAGAYEQYFGPGTRLTVT.

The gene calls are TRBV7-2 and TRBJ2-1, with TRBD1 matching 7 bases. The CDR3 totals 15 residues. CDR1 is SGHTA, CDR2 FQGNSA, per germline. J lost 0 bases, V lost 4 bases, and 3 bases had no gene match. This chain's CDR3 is CASSSDRDSYNEQFF. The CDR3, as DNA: TGTGCCAGCAGCTCAGACAGGGACTCCTACAATGAGCAGTTCTTC.

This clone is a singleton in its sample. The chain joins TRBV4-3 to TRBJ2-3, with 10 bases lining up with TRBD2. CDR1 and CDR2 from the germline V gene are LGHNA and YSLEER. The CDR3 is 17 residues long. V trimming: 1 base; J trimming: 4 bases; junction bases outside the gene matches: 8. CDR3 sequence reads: CASSQGPTSGIADTQYF. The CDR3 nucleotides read TGCGCCAGCAGCCAAGGCCCCACTAGCGGGATTGCAGATACGCAGTATTTT.

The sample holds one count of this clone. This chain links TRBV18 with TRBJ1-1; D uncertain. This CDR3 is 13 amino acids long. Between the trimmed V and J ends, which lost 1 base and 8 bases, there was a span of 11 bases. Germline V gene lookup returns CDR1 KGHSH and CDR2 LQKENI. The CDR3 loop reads CASSPREEVEAFF. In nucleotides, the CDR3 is TGTGCCAGCTCACCACGCGAGGAGGTCGAAGCTTTCTTT.

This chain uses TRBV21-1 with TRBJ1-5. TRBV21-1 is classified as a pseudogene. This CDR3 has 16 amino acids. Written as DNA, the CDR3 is TGTGCCAGCAGCAAAGCGCTTGGGGGGAGCAATCAGCCCCAGCATTTT. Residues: CASSKALGGSNQPQHF.

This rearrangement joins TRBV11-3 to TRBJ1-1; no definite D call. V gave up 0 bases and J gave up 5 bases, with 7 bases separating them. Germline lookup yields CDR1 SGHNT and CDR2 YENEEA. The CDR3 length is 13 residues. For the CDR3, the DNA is TGTGCCAGCAGCTTAGATCTGAGGACTGAAGCTTTCTTT. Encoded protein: CASSLDLRTEAFF.

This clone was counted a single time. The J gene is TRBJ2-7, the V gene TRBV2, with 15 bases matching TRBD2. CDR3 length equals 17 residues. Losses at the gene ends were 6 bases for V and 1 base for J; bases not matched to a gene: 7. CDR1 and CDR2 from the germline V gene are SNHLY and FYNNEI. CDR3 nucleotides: TGTGCCAGCAGGGGACTAGCGGGAGGCCCCAGGTCCTACGAGCAGTACTTC. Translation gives CASRGLAGGPRSYEQYF.

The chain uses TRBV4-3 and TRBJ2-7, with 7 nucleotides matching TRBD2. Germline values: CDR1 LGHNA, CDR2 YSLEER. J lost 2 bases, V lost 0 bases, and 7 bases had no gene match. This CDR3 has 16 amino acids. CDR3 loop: CASSQDRASGTYEQYF. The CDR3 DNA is TGCGCCAGCAGCCAAGATAGGGCTAGCGGAACCTACGAGCAGTACTTC.

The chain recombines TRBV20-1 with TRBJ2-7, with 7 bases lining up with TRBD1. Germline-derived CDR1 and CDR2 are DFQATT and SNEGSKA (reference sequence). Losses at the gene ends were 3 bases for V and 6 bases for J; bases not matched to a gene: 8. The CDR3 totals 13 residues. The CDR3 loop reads CSASGTETREQYF. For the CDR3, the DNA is TGCAGTGCTAGTGGGACAGAGACCCGCGAGCAGTACTTC.

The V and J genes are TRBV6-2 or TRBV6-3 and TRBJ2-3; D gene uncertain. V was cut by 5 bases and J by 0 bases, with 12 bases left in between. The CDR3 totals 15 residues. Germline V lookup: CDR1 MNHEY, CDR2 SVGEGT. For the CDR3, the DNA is TGTGCCAGCAGTCCACAAAGTTTTAGCACAGATACGCAGTATTTT. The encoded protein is CASSPQSFSTDTQYF.

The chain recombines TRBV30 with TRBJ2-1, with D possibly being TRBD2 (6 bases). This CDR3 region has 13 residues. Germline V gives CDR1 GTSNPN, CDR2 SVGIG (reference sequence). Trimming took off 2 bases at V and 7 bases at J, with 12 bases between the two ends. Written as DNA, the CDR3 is TGTGCCTGGAGTCTAGCGCCAAGGAATGAGCAGTTCTTC. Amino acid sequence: CAWSLAPRNEQFF.

The CDR3 loop is CASSQTGAGANVLTF. The CDR3 bases are TGTGCCAGTAGTCAAACAGGGGCTGGGGCCAACGTCCTGACTTTC. This sequence joins TRBV19 and TRBJ2-6; TRBD1 aligns across 7 bases. The CDR3 contains 15 residues. V dropped 5 bases and J dropped 2; count of bases not matched to a gene: 3. CDR1 and CDR2 (germline): LNHDA, SQIVND (reference sequence).

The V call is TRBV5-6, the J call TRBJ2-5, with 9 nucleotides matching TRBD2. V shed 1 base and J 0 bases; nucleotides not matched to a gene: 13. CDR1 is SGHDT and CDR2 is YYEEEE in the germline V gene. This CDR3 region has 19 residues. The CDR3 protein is CASSLSWVLGLAHQETQYF. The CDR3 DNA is TGTGCCAGCAGCTTGTCGTGGGTGTTGGGACTAGCACACCAAGAGACCCAGTACTTC.

The CDR3 loop is CASSPRPGTIAFF. The CDR3 nucleotides are TGCGCCAGCAGCCCGCGCCCCGGGACTATAGCTTTCTTT. The genes are TRBV5-1 and TRBJ1-1, with a weak D call TRBD1 (5 bases). The CDR3 is 13 residues long. The germline V gene encodes CDR1 SGHRS and CDR2 YFSETQ. The germline V and J ends were trimmed by 4 bases and 10 bases, with 17 bases remaining between them.

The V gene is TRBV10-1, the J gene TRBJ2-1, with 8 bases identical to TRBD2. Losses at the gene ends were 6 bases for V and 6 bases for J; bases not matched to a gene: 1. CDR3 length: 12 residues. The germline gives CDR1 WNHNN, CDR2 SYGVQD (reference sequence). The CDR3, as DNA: TGCGCCAGCAGCAGCGGGAGCAATGAGCAGTTCTTC. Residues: CASSSGSNEQFF.

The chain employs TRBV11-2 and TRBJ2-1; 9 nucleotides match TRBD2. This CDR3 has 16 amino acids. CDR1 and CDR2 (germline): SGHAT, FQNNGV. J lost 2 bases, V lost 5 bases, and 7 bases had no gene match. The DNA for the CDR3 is TGTGCCAGCAGCCGAGGAGGCGGGAGGGCCTACAATGAGCAGTTCTTC. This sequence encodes CASSRGGGRAYNEQFF.

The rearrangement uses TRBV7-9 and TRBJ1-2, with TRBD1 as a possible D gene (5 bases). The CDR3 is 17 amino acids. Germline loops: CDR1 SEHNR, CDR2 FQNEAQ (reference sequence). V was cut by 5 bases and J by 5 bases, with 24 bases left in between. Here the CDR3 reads CASSPNLTSWRGYGYTF. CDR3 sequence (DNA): TGTGCCAGCAGCCCGAATTTAACCTCTTGGCGGGGGTATGGCTACACCTTC.

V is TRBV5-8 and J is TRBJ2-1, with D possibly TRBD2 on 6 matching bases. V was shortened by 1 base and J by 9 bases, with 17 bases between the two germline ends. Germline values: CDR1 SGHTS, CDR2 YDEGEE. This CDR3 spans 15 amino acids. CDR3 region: CASSLSGGKSGEQFF. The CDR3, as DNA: TGTGCCAGCAGCTTGTCCGGCGGGAAAAGCGGTGAGCAGTTCTTC.

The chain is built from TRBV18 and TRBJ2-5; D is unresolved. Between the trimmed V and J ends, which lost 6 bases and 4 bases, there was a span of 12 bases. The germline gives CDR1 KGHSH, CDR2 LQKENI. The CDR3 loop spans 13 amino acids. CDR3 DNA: TGTGCCAGCTCTGCGAACCCGGGAGAGACCCAGTACTTC. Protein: CASSANPGETQYF. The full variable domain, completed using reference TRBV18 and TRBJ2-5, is NAGVMQNPRHLVRRRGQEARLRCSPMKGHSHVYWYRQLPEEGLKFMVYLQKENIIDESGMPKERFSAEFPKEGPSILRIQQVVRGDSAAYFCASSANPGETQYFGPGTRLLVL.

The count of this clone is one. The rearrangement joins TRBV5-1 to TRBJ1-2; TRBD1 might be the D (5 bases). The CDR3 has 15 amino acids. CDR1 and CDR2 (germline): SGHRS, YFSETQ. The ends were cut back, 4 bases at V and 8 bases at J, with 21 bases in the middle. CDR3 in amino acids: CASSGTTGRGGGYTF. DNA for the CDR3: TGCGCCAGCAGCGGGACCACGGGGCGGGGTGGAGGCTACACCTTC.

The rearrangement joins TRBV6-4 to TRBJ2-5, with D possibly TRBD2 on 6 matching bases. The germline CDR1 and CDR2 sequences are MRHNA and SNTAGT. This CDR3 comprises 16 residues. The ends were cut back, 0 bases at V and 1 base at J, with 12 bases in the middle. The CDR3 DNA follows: TGTGCCAGCAGTGACTCGAGTCCGCGGGGCCAAGAGACCCAGTACTTC. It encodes CASSDSSPRGQETQYF.